One and the same sample provided the 9 T cell receptor beta chains below, sequenced in a study of beta chain features in type 1 diabetes. Findings of the study overall: There was a moderate but significant shortening of TCRB CDR3s in all four CD4+ subsets of Type 1 diabetes patients.

Their antigens are not known. Expressed TCRB transcripts got sequenced, as all isolated RNA was reverse transcribed. The data were produced by immunoSEQ multiplex PCR, yet TCRdb's version contains in-frame clones alone and is incomplete. The repertoire holds some 240,000 clones, with 16% as singletons. Specimen: naive CD4+ T cells from blood. These receptors came from a man younger than 40 with type 1 diabetes.

A few counts support this clone. The chain uses TRBV20-1 and TRBJ2-7; no reliable D call. Germline CDR1 and CDR2: DFQATT and SNEGSKA (reference sequence). This CDR3 is built from 10 residues. V gave up 6 bases and J gave up 4 bases, with 7 bases separating them. CDR3 coding DNA: TGCAGTGCCCACGATTACGAGCAGTACTTC. This sequence encodes CSAHDYEQYF.

V gene TRBV5-1 combines with J gene TRBJ1-1, with 8 nucleotides matching TRBD1. This CDR3 comprises 14 residues. Germline trimming cut 2 bases from V and 5 bases from J; bases unmatched to any gene: 5. The germline gives CDR1 SGHRS, CDR2 YFSETQ. The CDR3 nucleotides are TGCGCCAGCAGCTTCTCACAGGGGGAGACTGAAGCTTTCTTT. It specifies CASSFSQGETEAFF.

The chain employs TRBV4-3 and TRBJ1-2, with 7 bases that match TRBD1. The CDR3 is made up of 15 amino acids. Germline CDR1 and CDR2: LGHNA and YSLEER. Unmatched junction bases numbered 4, after V lost 1 base and J lost 2 bases. For the CDR3, the DNA is TGCGCCAGCAGCCAAGCCGCGACAGGGAACTATGGCTACACCTTC. It encodes CASSQAATGNYGYTF.

A few counts support this clone. The rearrangement links TRBV11-1 to TRBJ2-1; unclear D gene. Trimming shortened V by 6 bases and J by 1 base, and 19 bases separated the two germline ends. Germline CDR1 reads SGHAT; CDR2 reads FQDESV (reference sequence). The CDR3 has 17 residues. As DNA, the CDR3 is TGTGCCAGCAGTAATCGACTCTACGGTACTTCCTACAATGAGCAGTTCTTC. Translating gives CASSNRLYGTSYNEQFF.

There are a few counts of this clone. The V gene is TRBV2, the J gene TRBJ2-7, with TRBD1 identical over 8 bases. This CDR3 contains 15 residues. Germline CDR1 is SNHLY and CDR2 is FYNNEI. Trimming removed 6 bases from V and 6 bases from J; junction bases left unmatched: 13. CDR3: CASSGRQGILLEQYF. Written as DNA, the CDR3 is TGTGCCAGCAGCGGCCGACAGGGGATCCTACTCGAGCAGTACTTC.

The V gene is TRBV28, the J gene TRBJ2-1; weak D call: TRBD1 (6 bases). The CDR3 spans 15 residues. V was pared by 4 bases and J by 5 bases, with 15 bases between. From germline, CDR1 is MDHEN and CDR2 SYDVKM. This CDR3 reads CASSSGVWLNNEQFF. CDR3 DNA: TGTGCCAGCAGTTCAGGGGTCTGGCTGAACAATGAGCAGTTCTTC.

This clone occurred a few times. The V gene is TRBV5-4, the J gene TRBJ1-4; D not resolved. This CDR3 is 15 amino acids long. The germline V gene has CDR1 SGHNT and CDR2 YYREEE (reference sequence). Trimming took off 0 bases at V and 0 bases at J, with 6 bases between the two ends. CDR3 coding DNA: TGTGCCAGCAGCTTGGACCGGACAACTAATGAAAAACTGTTTTTT. Its translation: CASSLDRTTNEKLFF.

This clone was observed a few times. The chain links TRBV29-1 to TRBJ2-7, with TRBD1 matching 9 bases. In germline, CDR1 is SQVTM, CDR2 ANQGSEA. The CDR3 runs 13 residues. J gave up 6 bases and V 6 bases, and 9 bases lay outside the gene matches. CDR3 bases: TGCAGCGTCCAGGGACAGGGACTACGCGAGCAGTACTTC. It specifies CSVQGQGLREQYF.

V gene TRBV12-5 combines with J gene TRBJ2-5, with D possibly TRBD1 on 6 matching bases. CDR3 length: 17 amino acids. Germline V gene data show CDR1 as LGHNT and CDR2 as FRNRAP. The V gene lost 0 bases and the J gene lost 3 bases, with 17 bases spanning the gap. CDR3 nucleotide sequence: TGTGCTAGTGGTTTGGTACTGGGACACCCCGGGGAAGAGACCCAGTACTTC. Encoded protein: CASGLVLGHPGEETQYF.